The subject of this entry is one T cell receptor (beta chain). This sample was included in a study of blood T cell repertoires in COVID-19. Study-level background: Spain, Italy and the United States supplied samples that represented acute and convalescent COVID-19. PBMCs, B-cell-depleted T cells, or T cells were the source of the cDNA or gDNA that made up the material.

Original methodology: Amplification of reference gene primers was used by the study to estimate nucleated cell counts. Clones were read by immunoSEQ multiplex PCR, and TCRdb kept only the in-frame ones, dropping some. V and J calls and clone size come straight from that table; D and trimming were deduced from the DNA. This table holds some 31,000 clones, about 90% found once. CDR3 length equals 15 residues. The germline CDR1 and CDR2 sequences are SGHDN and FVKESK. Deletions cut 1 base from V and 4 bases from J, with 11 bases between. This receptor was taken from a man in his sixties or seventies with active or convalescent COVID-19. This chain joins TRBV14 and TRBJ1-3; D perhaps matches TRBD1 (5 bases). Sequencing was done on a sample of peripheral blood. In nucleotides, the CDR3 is TGTGCCAGCAGCCAAGTTCAGGGCCAAGGAAACACCATATATTTT. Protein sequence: CASSQVQGQGNTIYF.